The subject of this entry is one TCR beta chain. Sequenced by immunoSEQ multiplex PCR; TCRdb stores in-frame clones only, minus some. The profile shows 150,000 to 200,000 clones, 84% of them singletons. These data originate in a study of blood T cell repertoires in COVID-19. Whole-study context: Some COVID-19 samples were acute and others convalescent; all came from the United States, Italy and Spain. The cDNA or gDNA used as material had been derived from T cells, B-cell-depleted T cells, or PBMCs.

Germline V gene lookup returns CDR1 SEHNR and CDR2 FQNEAQ (reference sequence). This CDR3 has 14 residues. Trimming left V 1 base short and J 7 bases short, with 11 bases between. The participants were between roughly 18 and 89 years old and came from under 25 US areas. The V and J genes are TRBV7-9 and TRBJ1-5; D might be TRBD1 (6 bases). The sample comprised PBMCs or T cells enriched from blood (not recorded which). This TCR was sampled from a man over 45 who had recovered from COVID-19. Written as DNA, the CDR3 is TGTGCCAGCAGCTTAGGACAGGCCACCCAGCCCCAGCATTTT. Translating gives CASSLGQATQPQHF.